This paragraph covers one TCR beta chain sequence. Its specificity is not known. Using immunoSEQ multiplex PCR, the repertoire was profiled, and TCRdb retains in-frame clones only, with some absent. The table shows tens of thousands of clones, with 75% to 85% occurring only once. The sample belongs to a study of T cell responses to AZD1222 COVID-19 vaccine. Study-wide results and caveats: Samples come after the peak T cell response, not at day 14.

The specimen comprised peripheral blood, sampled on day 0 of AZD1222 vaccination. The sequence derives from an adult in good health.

The CDR3 nucleotides are TGTGCCAGCAGCTGGGGTCCCAACACCGGGGAGCTGTTTTTT. Translated: CASSWGPNTGELFF. The chain recombines TRBV3-1 (or the pseudogene TRBV3-2) with TRBJ2-2; D is ambiguous. The V gene lost 5 bases and the J gene lost 2 bases, with 9 bases spanning the gap. The germline gives CDR1 LGHDT, CDR2 YNNKEL (reference sequence). CDR3 length equals 14 residues.